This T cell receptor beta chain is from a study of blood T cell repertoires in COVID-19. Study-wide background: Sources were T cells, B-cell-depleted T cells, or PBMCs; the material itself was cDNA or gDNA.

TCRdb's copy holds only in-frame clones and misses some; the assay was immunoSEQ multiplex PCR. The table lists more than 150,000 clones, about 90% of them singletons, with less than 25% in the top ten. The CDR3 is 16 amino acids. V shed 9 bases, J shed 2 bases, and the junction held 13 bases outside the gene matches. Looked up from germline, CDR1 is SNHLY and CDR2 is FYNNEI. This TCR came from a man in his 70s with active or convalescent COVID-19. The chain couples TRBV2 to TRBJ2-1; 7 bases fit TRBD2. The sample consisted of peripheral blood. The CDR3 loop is CASAREALATYNEQFF. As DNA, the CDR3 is TGTGCCAGTGCTCGGGAGGCGCTAGCTACCTACAATGAGCAGTTCTTC.